A selection of T cell receptor beta chains follows, all from one sample in a study of tumor and adjacent non-tumor tissue in lung cancer. TCRdb analysed the multiplex PCR reads with MiXCR anew, one entry per CDR3 protein. The repertoire includes 60,000 to 85,000 distinct CDR3 sequences, 76% of them detected once, and approximately 40% sits in the top ten. Sequencing was done on a sample of distant non-tumor lung tissue. Receptor source: a man between 65 and 79 years old with non-small cell lung cancer. Both conserved end residues are part of each CDR3. The D gene is left open where the match is weak.

>-|TRBJ1-5|TRBV10-2
CASCWDGENQPQHF
>-|TRBJ2-3|TRBV6-2/TRBV6-3
CASSGHMRSTQYF
>TRBD1|TRBJ2-7|TRBV4-2
CASSQGQGLYEQYF
>TRBD2|TRBJ2-5|TRBV6-7
CASSCSNLSSGSRRSKETRYF
>-|TRBJ1-1|TRBV11-2
CASSLPIVGGTEAIF
>-|TRBJ1-1|TRBV29-1
CGSQTSRGLSRAFF
>-|TRBJ1-2|TRBV4-1
CASSQDVQFFDGYTF
>TRBD1|TRBJ2-3|TRBV11-3
CASSPRQGATVTQYF
>-|TRBJ2-2|TRBV20-1
CSALASLNAGELFF
>-|TRBJ1-2|TRBV11-2
CASSFSRGVAYGYIF
>TRBD1|TRBJ2-6|TRBV4-3
CASSPSQGSGANALSF
>TRBD1|TRBJ2-4|TRBV28
CATRGTQGNDAKIIQYF
>-|TRBJ2-3|TRBV12-3/TRBV12-4
CTSSLAQPTSRQYF
>-|TRBJ1-1|TRBV11-2
CASSHPNVGGTDAFF
>TRBD2|TRBJ2-7|TRBV19
CASSIAAGDEQYF
>TRBD1|TRBJ1-2|TRBV4-1
CTSSPRGHGYTF
>-|TRBJ1-2|TRBV29-1
CSVVPYRYSGEDGYIF
>-|TRBJ2-1|TRBV11-2
CASSLGRHNEQFF
>TRBD2|TRBJ2-7|TRBV12-3/TRBV12-4
CASSRWGSGGLKQYF
>-|TRBJ1-1|TRBV11-3
CASSLGLITAAFF
>-|TRBJ2-1|TRBV7-9
CARGEDQPLYSYNEQFF
>TRBD2|TRBJ2-1|TRBV5-5
CASSLDGGVYNEQFF
>-|TRBJ2-4|TRBV6-6
CVSRGSKNIQYF
>-|TRBJ1-1|TRBV11-2
CAGRFVNTEVFF
>TRBD1|TRBJ2-5|TRBV29-1
CSVNRGSETQYF
>-|TRBJ2-7|TRBV20-1
CSVSEGLAGTYEQYF
>-|TRBJ1-1|TRBV20-1
CSVIRQAGAEAFF
>TRBD2|TRBJ2-1|TRBV6-2/TRBV6-3
CASRPGGTSGYSSCNKQLF
>TRBD2|TRBJ2-5|TRBV6-1
CTSSERITGGGGETQYF
>-|TRBJ2-7|TRBV28
CASSLRLQRGSYEQYF
>-|TRBJ2-1|TRBV28
CASSSNSLKGEQFF
>TRBD1|TRBJ2-6|TRBV6-5
CAGSSGTGGSWANVLTF
>TRBD1|TRBJ2-1|TRBV2
CASIIRGQSEQFF
>-|TRBJ2-1|TRBV12-3/TRBV12-4
CASSPAEGGHGNEQFF
>-|TRBJ1-1|TRBV11-3
CASSPPNTETFF
>-|TRBJ1-5|TRBV7-8
CASSFWGARNQPQHF
>-|TRBJ1-2|TRBV29-1
CSAVSYQSSGEDGHTF
>-|TRBJ2-2|TRBV4-1
CARSLRQGGTGELFF
>-|TRBJ1-2|TRBV29-1
CSVSYGQIYSF
>-|TRBJ1-4|TRBV6-5
CASSPHATNEKLFF
>-|-|TRBV6-2/TRBV6-3
CASSQNLGGNLPQYF
>-|TRBJ2-7|TRBV5-1
CASSPIRASYEQYF
>TRBD1|TRBJ2-6|TRBV6-5
CASSSGTGSPGANVLTF
>TRBD1|TRBJ1-5|TRBV24-1
CDTSDNQGGSNQPQHF
>-|TRBJ2-7|TRBV11-2
CASSLDNGGRYVQYF
>-|TRBJ1-6|TRBV28
CASSLGPGDTIYNSPLHF